The 6 T cell receptor beta chains reported below all come from one sample, sequenced in a study of blood T cells in healthy people across ages. The authors ran a second PCR of about 6 to 12 cycles using a sample-barcoded 5' primer and a J-beta primer mix. Each CDR3 protein is one row after TCRdb ran MiXCR on the 5' RACE reads. The sample carries roughly 1,500,000 distinct CDR3 sequences, roughly 40% recorded once. The specimen sequenced was blood. The receptors come from a woman between 18 and 30 years old in good health.

CDR3 sequence: CASSLDFRQTYNEQFF. DNA for the CDR3: TGCGCCAGCAGCTTGGATTTCAGACAGACCTACAATGAGCAGTTCTTC. The V call is TRBV5-1, the J call TRBJ2-1, with a possible D match to TRBD1 (5 bases). Per germline, CDR1 SGHRS and CDR2 YFSETQ. The CDR3 length is 16 residues. Trimming stripped 0 bases from V and 2 bases from J, with 12 bases between.

Comments on this clonotype: The junction and the germline gene differ at one end; a read error may be behind it. The chain uses TRBV7-2 and TRBJ2-7; the D is unclear. Gene TRBJ2-5 matches the end of the DNA better, so the J call may be wrong. The CDR3 has 11 amino acids. In germline, CDR1 is SGHTA, CDR2 FQGNSA. As DNA, the CDR3 is TGTGCCACCAGCATCACCGAGACCCAGTACTTC. It translates to CATSITETQYF.

This chain connects TRBV3-1 to TRBJ2-5; no clear D gene. The end of the DNA aligns better with TRBJ2-7, so the J call may be wrong. Germline V gene lookup returns CDR1 LGHDT and CDR2 YNNKEL (reference sequence). This CDR3 is 12 amino acids long. CDR3 sequence (DNA): TGTGCCAGCAGCCGGAAAGGGTACGAGCAGTACTTC. It encodes CASSRKGYEQYF.

The V call is TRBV20-1, the J call TRBJ2-2; D remains unclear. CDR3 length equals 11 residues. Trimming left V 0 bases short and J 7 bases short, with 3 bases between. Germline V lookup: CDR1 DFQATT, CDR2 SNEGSKA (reference sequence). The chain's CDR3 is CSAREDGELFF. The CDR3 bases are TGCAGTGCTAGAGAGGACGGGGAGCTGTTTTTT.

The chain recombines TRBV11-3 with TRBJ1-6; D possibly corresponds to TRBD1 (5 bases). V was shortened by 5 bases and J by 6 bases, with 8 bases between the two germline ends. The CDR3 length is 13 residues. Germline-derived CDR1 and CDR2 are SGHNT and YENEEA. The DNA for the CDR3 is TGTGCCAGCAGCGCGGGGCTTAATTCACCCCTCCACTTT. Translating it yields CASSAGLNSPLHF.

On this clonotype: Germline is not matched at one junction end, which may reflect a read error. V is TRBV20-1 and J is TRBJ2-3; D unresolved. Germline V gene lookup returns CDR1 DFQATT and CDR2 SNEGSKA (reference sequence). This CDR3 region has 12 residues. This CDR3 is CRARTSTDTQYF. The CDR3 region has the DNA TGCAGGGCTAGGACCTCCACAGATACGCAGTATTTT.